The rows below give T cell receptor beta chains drawn from one sample of a study of blood T cell repertoires in COVID-19. Here immunoSEQ multiplex PCR was the method, and the copy in TCRdb shows in-frame clones only, minus some. Among tens of thousands of clones listed, roughly 76% were seen once. Specimen: peripheral blood. The receptor source for this set is a man older than 75 with COVID-19, enrolled during active disease. Both conserved end residues are part of each CDR3. A D gene is named only where the DNA matches it firmly. For some rows the clone size is stated as once, few or many, or as a class when expanded; others skip it.

cdr3_aa: CASKDRGNYEQYF
cdr3_nt: TGTGCCAGTAAAGACAGGGGGAACTACGAGCAGTACTTC
clone_size: .
v_call: TRBV19
d_call: TRBD1
j_call: TRBJ2-7

cdr3_aa: CASRELAAGIAGELFF
cdr3_nt: TGCGCCAGCAGGGAACTCGCGGCAGGGATCGCCGGGGAGCTGTTTTTT
clone_size: .
v_call: TRBV4-1
d_call: .
j_call: TRBJ2-2

cdr3_aa: CASSSGTSVFF
cdr3_nt: TGTGCCAGCAGTTCCGGGACTAGCGTCTTCTTC
clone_size: .
v_call: TRBV6-5
d_call: TRBD2
j_call: TRBJ2-1

cdr3_aa: CASSQVGGNTEAFF
cdr3_nt: TGTGCCAGCAGCCAAGTCGGGGGGAACACTGAAGCTTTCTTT
clone_size: .
v_call: TRBV3-1/TRBV3-2
d_call: .
j_call: TRBJ1-1

cdr3_aa: CASRKNREQVYEQYF
cdr3_nt: TGTGCCAGCAGGAAGAACAGGGAACAAGTCTACGAGCAGTACTTC
clone_size: .
v_call: TRBV6-5
d_call: .
j_call: TRBJ2-7

cdr3_aa: CASSQWGPLPSGNTIYF
cdr3_nt: TGCGCCAGCAGTCAATGGGGGCCCCTACCCTCTGGAAACACCATATATTTT
clone_size: .
v_call: TRBV23-1
d_call: .
j_call: TRBJ1-3

cdr3_aa: CASSLGRGIAKNIQYF
cdr3_nt: TGTGCCAGCAGCTTGGGCAGAGGGATAGCCAAAAACATTCAGTACTTC
clone_size: .
v_call: TRBV5-8
d_call: .
j_call: TRBJ2-4

cdr3_aa: CASSPPGGGGEQYF
cdr3_nt: TGTGCCAGCAGCCCCCCCGGGGGGGGCGGCGAGCAGTACTTC
clone_size: few
v_call: TRBV9
d_call: TRBD2
j_call: TRBJ2-7

cdr3_aa: CASSYSLAGVPDTQYF
cdr3_nt: TGTGCCAGCAGTTACTCGCTAGCGGGGGTCCCCGATACGCAGTATTTT
clone_size: .
v_call: TRBV6-5
d_call: TRBD2
j_call: TRBJ2-3

cdr3_aa: CATSDPRTGASEEQFF
cdr3_nt: TGTGCCACCAGTGACCCACGGACAGGCGCTTCGGAAGAGCAGTTCTTC
clone_size: .
v_call: TRBV24-1
d_call: TRBD1
j_call: TRBJ2-1